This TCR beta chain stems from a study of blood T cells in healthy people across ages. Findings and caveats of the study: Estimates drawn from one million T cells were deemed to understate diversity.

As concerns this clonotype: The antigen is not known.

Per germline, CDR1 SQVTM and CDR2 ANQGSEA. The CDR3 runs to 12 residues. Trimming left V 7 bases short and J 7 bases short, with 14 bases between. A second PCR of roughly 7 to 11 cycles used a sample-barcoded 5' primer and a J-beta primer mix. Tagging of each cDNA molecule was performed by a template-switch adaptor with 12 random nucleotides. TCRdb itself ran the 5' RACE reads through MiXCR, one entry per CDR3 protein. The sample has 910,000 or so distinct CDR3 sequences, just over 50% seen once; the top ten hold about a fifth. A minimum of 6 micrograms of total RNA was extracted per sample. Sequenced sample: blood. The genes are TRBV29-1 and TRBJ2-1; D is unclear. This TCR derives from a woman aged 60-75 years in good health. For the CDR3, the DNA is TGCAGCGCTGGGGAAACTCGGAATGAGCAGTTCTTC. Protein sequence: CSAGETRNEQFF.